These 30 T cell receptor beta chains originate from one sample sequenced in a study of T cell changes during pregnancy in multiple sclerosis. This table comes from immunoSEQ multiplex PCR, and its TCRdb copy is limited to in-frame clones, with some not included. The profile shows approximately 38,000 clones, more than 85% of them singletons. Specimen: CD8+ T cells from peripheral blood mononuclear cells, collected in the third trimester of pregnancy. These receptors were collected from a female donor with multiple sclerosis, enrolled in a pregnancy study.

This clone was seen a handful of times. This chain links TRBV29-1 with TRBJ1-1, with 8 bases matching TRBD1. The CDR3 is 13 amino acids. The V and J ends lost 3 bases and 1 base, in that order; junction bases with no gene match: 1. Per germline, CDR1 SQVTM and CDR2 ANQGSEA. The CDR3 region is CSVEGTGNTEAFF. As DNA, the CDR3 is TGCAGCGTTGAGGGGACAGGGAACACTGAAGCTTTCTTT. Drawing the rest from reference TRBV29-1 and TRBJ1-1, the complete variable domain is SAVISQKPSRDICQRGTSLTIQCQVDSQVTMMFWYRQQPGQSLTLIATANQGSEATYESGFVIDKFPISRPNLTFSTLTVSNMSPEDSSIYLCSVEGTGNTEAFFGQGTRLTVV.

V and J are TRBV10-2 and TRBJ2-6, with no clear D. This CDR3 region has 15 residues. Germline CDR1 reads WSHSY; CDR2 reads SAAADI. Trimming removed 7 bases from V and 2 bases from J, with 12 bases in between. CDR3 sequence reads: CASKEERTGANVLTF. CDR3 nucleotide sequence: TGCGCCAGCAAAGAAGAGAGGACTGGGGCCAACGTCCTGACTTTC.

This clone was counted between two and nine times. The CDR3 DNA reads as TGTGCCAGCAGTTTAACACAGGTGAACACTGAAGCTTTCTTT. Protein sequence: CASSLTQVNTEAFF. This chain uses TRBV27 with TRBJ1-1; tentatively, D is TRBD1 (5 bases). V shed 2 bases and J shed 0 bases, with 7 bases lying between them. This CDR3 contains 14 residues. Germline V lookup: CDR1 MNHEY, CDR2 SMNVEV (reference sequence).

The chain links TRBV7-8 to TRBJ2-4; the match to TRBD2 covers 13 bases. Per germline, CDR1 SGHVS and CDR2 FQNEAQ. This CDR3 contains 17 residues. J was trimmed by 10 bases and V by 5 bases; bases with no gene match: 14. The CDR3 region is CASSPPNGQLAGGIQYF. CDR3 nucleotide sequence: TGTGCCAGCAGCCCGCCAAACGGACAACTAGCGGGAGGGATTCAGTACTTC.

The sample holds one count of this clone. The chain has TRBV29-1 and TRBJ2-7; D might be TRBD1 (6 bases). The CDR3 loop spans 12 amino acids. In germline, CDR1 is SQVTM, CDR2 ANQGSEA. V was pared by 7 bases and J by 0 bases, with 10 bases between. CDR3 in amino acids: CSAWTDSYEQYF. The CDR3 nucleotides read TGCAGCGCCTGGACAGACTCCTACGAGCAGTACTTC.

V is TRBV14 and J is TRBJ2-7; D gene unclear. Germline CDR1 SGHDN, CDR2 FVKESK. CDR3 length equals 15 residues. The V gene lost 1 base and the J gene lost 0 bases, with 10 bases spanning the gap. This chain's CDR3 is CASSQGYLSSYEQYF. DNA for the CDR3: TGTGCCAGCAGCCAAGGATACTTGAGCTCCTACGAGCAGTACTTC.

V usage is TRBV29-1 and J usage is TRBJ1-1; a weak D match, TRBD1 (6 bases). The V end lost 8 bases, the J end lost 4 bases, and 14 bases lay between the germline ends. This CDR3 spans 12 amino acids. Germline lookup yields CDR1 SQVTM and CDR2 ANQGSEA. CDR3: CSYTRGSTEAFF. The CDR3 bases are TGCAGCTACACCAGGGGTAGCACTGAAGCTTTCTTT.

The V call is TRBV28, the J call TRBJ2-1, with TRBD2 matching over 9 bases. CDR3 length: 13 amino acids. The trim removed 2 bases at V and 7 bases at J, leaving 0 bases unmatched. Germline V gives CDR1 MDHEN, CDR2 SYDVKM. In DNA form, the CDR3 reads TGTGCCAGCAGTTTAGCGGGGGGGAATGAGCAGTTCTTC. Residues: CASSLAGGNEQFF. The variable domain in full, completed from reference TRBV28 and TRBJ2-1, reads DVKVTQSSRYLVKRTGEKVFLECVQDMDHENMFWYRQDPGLGLRLIYFSYDVKMKEKGDIPEGYSVSREKKERFSLILESASTNQTSMYLCASSLAGGNEQFFGPGTRLTVL.

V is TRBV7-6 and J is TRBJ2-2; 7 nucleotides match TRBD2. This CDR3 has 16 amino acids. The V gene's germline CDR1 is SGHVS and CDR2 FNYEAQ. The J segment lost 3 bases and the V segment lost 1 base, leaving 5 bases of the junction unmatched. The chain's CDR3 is CASSLGVAGYTGELFF. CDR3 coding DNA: TGTGCCAGCAGCTTAGGGGTAGCGGGCTACACCGGGGAGCTGTTTTTT.

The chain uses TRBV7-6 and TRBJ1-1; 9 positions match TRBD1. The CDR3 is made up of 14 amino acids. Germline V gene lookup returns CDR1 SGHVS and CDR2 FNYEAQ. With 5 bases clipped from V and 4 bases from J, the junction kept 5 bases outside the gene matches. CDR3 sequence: CASSEGQGGTEAFF. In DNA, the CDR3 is TGTGCCAGCAGCGAGGGACAGGGAGGCACTGAAGCTTTCTTT.

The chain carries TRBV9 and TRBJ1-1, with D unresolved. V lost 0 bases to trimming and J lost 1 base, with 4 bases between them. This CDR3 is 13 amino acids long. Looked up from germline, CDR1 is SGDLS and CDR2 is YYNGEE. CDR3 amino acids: CASSVGANTEAFF. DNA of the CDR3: TGTGCCAGCAGCGTAGGGGCGAACACTGAAGCTTTCTTT.

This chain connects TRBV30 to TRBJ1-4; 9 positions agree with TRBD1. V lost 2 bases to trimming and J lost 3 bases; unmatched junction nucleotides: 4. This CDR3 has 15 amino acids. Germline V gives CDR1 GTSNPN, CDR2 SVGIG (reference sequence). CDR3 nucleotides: TGTGCCTGGAGTAACTGGGACAGGGCTAATGAAAAACTGTTTTTT. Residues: CAWSNWDRANEKLFF.

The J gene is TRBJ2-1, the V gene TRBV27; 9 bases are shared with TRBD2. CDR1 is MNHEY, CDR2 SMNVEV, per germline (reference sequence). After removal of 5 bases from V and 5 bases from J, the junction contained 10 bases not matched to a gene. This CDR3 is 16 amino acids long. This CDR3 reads CASSPGVVAGDNEQFF. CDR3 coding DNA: TGTGCCAGCAGTCCCGGGGTGGTAGCGGGGGACAATGAGCAGTTCTTC.

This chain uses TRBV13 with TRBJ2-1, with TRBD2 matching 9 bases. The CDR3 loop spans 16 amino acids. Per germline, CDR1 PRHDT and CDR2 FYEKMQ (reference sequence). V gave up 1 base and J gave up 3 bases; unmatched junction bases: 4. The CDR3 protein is CASSLVASGDYNEQFF. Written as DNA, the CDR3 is TGTGCCAGCAGCTTAGTGGCTAGCGGGGACTACAATGAGCAGTTCTTC.

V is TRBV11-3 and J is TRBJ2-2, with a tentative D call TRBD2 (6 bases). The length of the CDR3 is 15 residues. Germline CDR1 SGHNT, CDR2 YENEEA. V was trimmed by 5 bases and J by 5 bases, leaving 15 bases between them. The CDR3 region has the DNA TGTGCCAGCAGCCAACTACGTGGGGGGACCGGGGAGCTGTTTTTT. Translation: CASSQLRGGTGELFF.

CDR3 protein: CASSTRGMGYTF. CDR3 DNA: TGTGCCAGCAGTACCAGGGGTATGGGCTACACCTTC. The chain carries TRBV27 and TRBJ1-2, with D maybe TRBD1 (6 bases). The CDR3 totals 12 residues. The germline V gene has CDR1 MNHEY and CDR2 SMNVEV (reference sequence). The V gene lost 5 bases and the J gene lost 8 bases, with 12 bases spanning the gap.

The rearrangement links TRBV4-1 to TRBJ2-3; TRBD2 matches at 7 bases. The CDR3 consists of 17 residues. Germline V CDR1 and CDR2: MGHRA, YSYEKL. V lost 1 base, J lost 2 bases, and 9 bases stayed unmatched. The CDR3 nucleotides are TGCGCCAGCAGCCAAGTGGTTGCGGGACTACTCACAGATACGCAGTATTTT. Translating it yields CASSQVVAGLLTDTQYF.

Here the CDR3 DNA reads TGTGCCAGCAGCTTACCCAACAGGGGGATGAACACTGAAGCTTTCTTT. Its translation is CASSLPNRGMNTEAFF. The genes are TRBV7-9 and TRBJ1-1; 8 nucleotides agree with TRBD1. J was trimmed by 0 bases and V by 2 bases; bases with no gene match: 5. Germline V gene sequence: CDR1 SEHNR, CDR2 FQNEAQ (reference sequence). The CDR3 has 16 amino acids. Variable domain in full (rest from reference TRBV7-9 and TRBJ1-1): DTGVSQNPRHKITKRGQNVTFRCDPISEHNRLYWYRQTLGQGPEFLTYFQNEAQLEKSRLLSDRFSAERPKGSFSTLEIQRTEQGDSAMYLCASSLPNRGMNTEAFFGQGTRLTVV.

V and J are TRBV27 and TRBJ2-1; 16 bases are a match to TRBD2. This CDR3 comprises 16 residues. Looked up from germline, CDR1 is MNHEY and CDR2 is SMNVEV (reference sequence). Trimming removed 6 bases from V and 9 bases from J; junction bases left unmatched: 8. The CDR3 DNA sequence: TGTGCCAGCAGCCCCGGGACTAGCGGGAGGGCCAGTGAGCAGTTCTTC. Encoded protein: CASSPGTSGRASEQFF.

The CDR3 protein is CASSRTNYNEQFF. The CDR3 coding sequence is TGTGCCAGCAGTAGGACAAACTACAATGAGCAGTTCTTC. This chain links TRBV6-1 with TRBJ2-1; TRBD1 might be the D (5 bases). Trimming shortened V by 5 bases and J by 3 bases, and 8 bases separated the two germline ends. This CDR3 has 13 residues. CDR1 is MNHNS, CDR2 SASEGT, per germline.

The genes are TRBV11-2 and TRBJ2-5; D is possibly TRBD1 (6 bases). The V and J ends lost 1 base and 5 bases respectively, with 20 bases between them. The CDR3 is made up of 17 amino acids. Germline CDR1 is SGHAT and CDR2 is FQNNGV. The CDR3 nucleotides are TGTGCCAGCAGCTTAGTTGGGGGCCCGTCAGGAGACGAGACCCAGTACTTC. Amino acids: CASSLVGGPSGDETQYF.

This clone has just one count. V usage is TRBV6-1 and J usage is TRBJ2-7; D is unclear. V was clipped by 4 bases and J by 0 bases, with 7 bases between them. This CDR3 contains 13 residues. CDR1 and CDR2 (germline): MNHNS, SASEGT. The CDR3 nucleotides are TGTGCCAGCAGTGTCCTCAGCTCCTACGAGCAGTACTTC. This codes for CASSVLSSYEQYF.

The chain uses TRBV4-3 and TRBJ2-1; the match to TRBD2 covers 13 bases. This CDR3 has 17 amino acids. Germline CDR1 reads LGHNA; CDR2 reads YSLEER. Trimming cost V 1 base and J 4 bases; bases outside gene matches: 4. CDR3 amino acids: CASSQGLAGGRYNEQFF. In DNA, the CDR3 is TGCGCCAGCAGCCAAGGACTAGCGGGAGGTCGTTACAATGAGCAGTTCTTC.

The CDR3 DNA reads as TGTGCCAGCTCCAGGACAGGGGAGTCTGGGGCCAACGTCCTGACTTTC. Translating gives CASSRTGESGANVLTF. The genes are TRBV27 and TRBJ2-6; 9 positions agree with TRBD1. The length of the CDR3 is 16 residues. The trim removed 8 bases at V and 1 base at J, leaving 6 bases unmatched. Germline V lookup: CDR1 MNHEY, CDR2 SMNVEV (reference sequence).

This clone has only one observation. CDR3 loop: CATSRQGQRGEKLFF. The DNA for the CDR3 is TGTGCCACCAGCCGACAGGGTCAGAGAGGAGAAAAACTGTTTTTT. The chain uses TRBV27 and TRBJ1-4; 7 positions agree with TRBD1. CDR1 MNHEY and CDR2 SMNVEV come from the germline V gene (reference sequence). The CDR3 covers 15 residues. Germline trimming cut 10 bases from V and 8 bases from J; bases unmatched to any gene: 16.

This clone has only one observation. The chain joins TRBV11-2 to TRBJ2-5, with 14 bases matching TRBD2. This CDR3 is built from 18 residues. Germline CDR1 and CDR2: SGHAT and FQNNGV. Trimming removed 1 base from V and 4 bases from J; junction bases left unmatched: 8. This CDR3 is CASSLVGGTSGSPETQYF. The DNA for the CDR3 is TGTGCCAGCAGCTTAGTAGGGGGGACTAGCGGGAGCCCAGAGACCCAGTACTTC.

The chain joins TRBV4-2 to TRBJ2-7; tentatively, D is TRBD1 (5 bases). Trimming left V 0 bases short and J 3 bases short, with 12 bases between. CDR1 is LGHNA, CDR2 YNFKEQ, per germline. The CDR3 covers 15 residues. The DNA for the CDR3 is TGTGCCAGCAGCCAAGATCCCCTCGACAGCTACGAGCAGTACTTC. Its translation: CASSQDPLDSYEQYF.

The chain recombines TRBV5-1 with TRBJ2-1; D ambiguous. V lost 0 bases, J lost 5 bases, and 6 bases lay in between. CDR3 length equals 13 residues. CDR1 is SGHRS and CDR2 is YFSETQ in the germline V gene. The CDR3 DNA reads TGCGCCAGCAGCTTGGAACTAAACAATGAGCAGTTCTTC. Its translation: CASSLELNNEQFF.

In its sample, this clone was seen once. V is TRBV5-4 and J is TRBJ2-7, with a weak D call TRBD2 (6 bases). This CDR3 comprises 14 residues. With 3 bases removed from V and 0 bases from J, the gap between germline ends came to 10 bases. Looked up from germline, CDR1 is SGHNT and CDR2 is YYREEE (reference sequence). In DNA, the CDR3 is TGTGCCAGCAGCTCGGGACTTGCCTCCTACGAGCAGTACTTC. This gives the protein CASSSGLASYEQYF. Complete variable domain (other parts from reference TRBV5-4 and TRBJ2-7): ETGVTQSPTHLIKTRGQQVTLRCSSQSGHNTVSWYQQALGQGPQFIFQYYREEENGRGNFPPRFSGLQFPNYSSELNVNALELDDSALYLCASSSGLASYEQYFGPGTRLTVT.

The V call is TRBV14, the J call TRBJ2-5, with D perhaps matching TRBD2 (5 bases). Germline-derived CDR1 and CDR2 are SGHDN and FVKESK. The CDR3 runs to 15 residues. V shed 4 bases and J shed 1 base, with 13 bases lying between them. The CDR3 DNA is TGTGCCAGCAGCCTAAGACGGCTAGCCCAAGAGACCCAGTACTTC. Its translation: CASSLRRLAQETQYF.